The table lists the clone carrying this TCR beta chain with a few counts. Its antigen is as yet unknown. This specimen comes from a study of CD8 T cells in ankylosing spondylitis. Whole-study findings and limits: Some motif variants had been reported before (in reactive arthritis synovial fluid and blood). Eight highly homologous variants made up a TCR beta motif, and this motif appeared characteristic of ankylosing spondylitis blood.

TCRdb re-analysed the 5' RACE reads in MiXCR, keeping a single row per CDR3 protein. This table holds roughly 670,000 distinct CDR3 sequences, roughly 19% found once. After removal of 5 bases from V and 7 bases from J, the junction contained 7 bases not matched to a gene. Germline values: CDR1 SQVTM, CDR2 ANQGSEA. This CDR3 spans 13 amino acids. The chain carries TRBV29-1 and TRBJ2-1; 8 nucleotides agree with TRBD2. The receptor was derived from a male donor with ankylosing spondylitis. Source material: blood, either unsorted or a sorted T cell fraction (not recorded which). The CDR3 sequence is CSVRLAGLNEQFF. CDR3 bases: TGCAGCGTTCGGTTAGCGGGGTTAAATGAGCAGTTCTTC.